This TCR beta chain was sequenced during a study of T cell responses to AZD1222 COVID-19 vaccine. The CDR3 consists of 17 residues. Germline CDR1 reads SGHRS; CDR2 reads YFSETQ. V dropped 6 bases and J dropped 1 base, with 20 bases sitting between them. Clones were read by immunoSEQ multiplex PCR, and TCRdb kept only the in-frame ones, dropping some. The sample has roughly 100,000 clones, around 87% seen once; the top ten hold roughly 2.7%. This clonotype was obtained from an adult in good health. The chain combines TRBV5-1 with TRBJ2-1, with D perhaps given as TRBD1 or TRBD2 (6 bases each). This sample comprised peripheral blood, obtained on day 0 of AZD1222 vaccination. CDR3 amino acids: CASTRGGGPLSYNEQFF. CDR3 nucleotides: TGCGCCAGCACCAGAGGAGGGGGGCCCCTTTCCTACAATGAGCAGTTCTTC.